The clone carrying this T cell receptor beta chain occurred a few times. Its antigen is not identified. The use of a sample-barcoded 5' primer and a J-beta primer mix characterized a second PCR of about 7 to 12 cycles. In TCRdb, the 5' RACE reads were re-called with MiXCR into one record per CDR3 protein. The sample records roughly 700,000 distinct CDR3 sequences, over 45% being singletons. The sample belongs to a study of blood T cells in healthy people across ages. Study-wide results and caveats: Donors of long life had a larger count of naive CD4+ cells and greater diversity than aged donors.

The length of the CDR3 is 14 residues. CDR1 is SGHRS, CDR2 YFSETQ, per germline. Trimming removed 2 bases from V and 2 bases from J, with 9 bases in between. The chain recombines TRBV5-1 with TRBJ2-3; tentative D call: TRBD1 (6 bases). Specimen: blood. The sequence was obtained from an older woman in good health. The CDR3 DNA sequence: TGCGCCAGCAGCTTCTGGACAGCCACAGATACGCAGTATTTT. Amino acid sequence: CASSFWTATDTQYF.